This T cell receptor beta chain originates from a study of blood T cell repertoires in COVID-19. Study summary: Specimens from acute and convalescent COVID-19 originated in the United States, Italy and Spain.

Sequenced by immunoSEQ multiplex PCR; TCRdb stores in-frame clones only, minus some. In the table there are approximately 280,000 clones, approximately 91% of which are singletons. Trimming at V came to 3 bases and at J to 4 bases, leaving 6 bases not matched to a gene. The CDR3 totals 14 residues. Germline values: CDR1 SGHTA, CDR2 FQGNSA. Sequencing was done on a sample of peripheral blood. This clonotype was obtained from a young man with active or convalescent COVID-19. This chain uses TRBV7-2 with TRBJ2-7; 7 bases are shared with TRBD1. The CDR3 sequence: CASSLTGTVYEQYF. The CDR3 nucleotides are TGTGCCAGCAGCTTGACCGGGACAGTTTACGAGCAGTACTTC.